This T cell receptor beta chain was sequenced for a study of blood T cell repertoires in COVID-19. Across the whole study: The United States, Italy and Spain provided the acute and convalescent COVID-19 samples. Sources were T cells, B-cell-depleted T cells, or PBMCs; the material itself was cDNA or gDNA.

Trimming removed 3 bases from V and 5 bases from J; junction bases left unmatched: 9. CDR1 and CDR2 (germline): SGHRS, YFSETQ. CDR3 size: 16 residues. Profiling relied on immunoSEQ multiplex PCR, and the TCRdb table lists in-frame clones only, not all of them. The sample yields 250,000 or so clones, around 84% seen once. The V and J genes are TRBV5-1 and TRBJ1-4, with 8 bases aligning to TRBD1. Sequenced sample: peripheral blood. This TCR was sampled from a man aged 35 to 55 who had recovered from COVID-19. CDR3 residues: CASSSTGGLSNEKLFF. The CDR3 coding sequence is TGCGCCAGCAGCTCCACAGGGGGACTTTCGAATGAAAAACTGTTTTTT.